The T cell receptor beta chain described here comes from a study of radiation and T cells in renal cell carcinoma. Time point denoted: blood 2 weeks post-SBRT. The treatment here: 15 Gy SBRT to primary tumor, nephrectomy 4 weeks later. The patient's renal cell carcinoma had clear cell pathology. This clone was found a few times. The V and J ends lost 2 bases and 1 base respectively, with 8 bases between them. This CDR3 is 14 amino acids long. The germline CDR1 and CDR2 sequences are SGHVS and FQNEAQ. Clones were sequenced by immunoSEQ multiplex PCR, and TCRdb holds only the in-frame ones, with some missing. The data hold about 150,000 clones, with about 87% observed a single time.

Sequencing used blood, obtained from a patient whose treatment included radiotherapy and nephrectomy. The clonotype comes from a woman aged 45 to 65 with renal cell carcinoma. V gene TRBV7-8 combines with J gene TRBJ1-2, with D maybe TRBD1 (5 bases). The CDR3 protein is CASSLRQFNYGYTF. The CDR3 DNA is TGTGCCAGCAGCTTACGACAGTTTAACTATGGCTACACCTTC.